The next 24 T cell receptor beta chains were all read from a single sample in a study of regulatory T cells in long-lasting Graves disease. Time point denoted: newly diagnosed GD, antithyroid drugs for less than 3 months. After RNA was extracted from PBMCs, the TCR library was made from it. Arm-PCR with iRepertoire HTBI primers amplified the CDR3 regions for these TCR beta libraries. TCRdb fed the multiplex PCR reads into MiXCR, producing one record per CDR3 protein. The table lists approximately 440,000 distinct CDR3 sequences, 15% to 20% of them singletons. The same specimen was also included in a second study, on T cells in Graves' hyperthyroidism and ophthalmopathy.

Source: peripheral blood mononuclear cells (PBMCs), taken at new diagnosis, from a patient treated with antithyroid drugs. The receptors here all came from a man aged 35 to 55 with Graves disease.

This clonotype came up a few times. The CDR3 DNA sequence: TGTGCCAGCAGTGTTGACAGAAGGACTGAAGCTTTCTTT. Amino acid sequence: CASSVDRRTEAFF. The chain joins TRBV6-2 or TRBV6-3 to TRBJ1-1; maybe TRBD1 (5 bases). The CDR3 is 13 amino acids. CDR1 and CDR2 (germline): MNHEY, SVGEGT. Between the trimmed V and J ends, which lost 5 bases and 5 bases, there was a span of 12 bases.

Many counts were recorded for this clonotype. A junction boundary mismatches the germline segment, possibly from a read error. The chain is built from TRBV5-1 and TRBJ2-1, with D possibly matching TRBD1 (6 bases). Germline CDR1 reads SGHRS; CDR2 reads YFSETQ. The CDR3 runs 14 residues. In nucleotides, the CDR3 is TGTGCCAGCAGCTTAGAGGACAGCTACAATGAGCAGTTCTTC. This sequence encodes CASSLEDSYNEQFF.

This clonotype has ten or more counts. V and J are TRBV20-1 and TRBJ2-2; the D gene is possibly TRBD2 (5 bases). CDR3 length equals 14 residues. CDR1 is DFQATT, CDR2 SNEGSKA, per germline (reference sequence). Trimming cost V 5 bases and J 4 bases, with 14 bases left between them. As DNA, the CDR3 is TGCAGTGCTCGAACTAGTAAGGGCACCGGGGAGCTGTTTTTT. Translating it yields CSARTSKGTGELFF.

This clonotype came up many times. The chain couples TRBV20-1 to TRBJ2-7; 10 bases match TRBD2. CDR1 and CDR2 from the germline V gene are DFQATT and SNEGSKA (reference sequence). Trimming at V came to 7 bases and at J to 0 bases, leaving 15 bases not matched to a gene. This CDR3 comprises 17 residues. CDR3 protein: CSGGGHMTSGFSYEQYF. CDR3 coding DNA: TGCAGTGGAGGGGGACATATGACTAGCGGGTTCTCCTACGAGCAGTACTTC.

This chain joins TRBV20-1 and TRBJ2-3; D gene uncertain. The CDR3 is 14 amino acids. Trimming removed 7 bases from V and 1 base from J, with 15 bases in between. From germline, CDR1 is DFQATT and CDR2 SNEGSKA (reference sequence). The CDR3 nucleotides read TGCAGTGTCCGGCCGACGGAACGCACAGATACGCAGTATTTT. Protein product: CSVRPTERTDTQYF.

The chain couples TRBV7-9 to TRBJ1-5, with 8 bases fitting TRBD1. The CDR3 has 19 amino acids. CDR1 is SEHNR, CDR2 FQNEAQ, per germline (reference sequence). The ends lost 1 base at V and 0 bases at J; junction bases unmatched: 11. In DNA, the CDR3 is TGTGCCAGCAGCTTAGATCTGGGGCAGGGGGCTTATAGCAATCAGCCCCAGCATTTT. Protein product: CASSLDLGQGAYSNQPQHF.

This clonotype was detected only a few times. This chain connects TRBV7-9 to TRBJ1-2; no reliable D call. The CDR3 has 14 amino acids. The germline V gene encodes CDR1 SEHNR and CDR2 FQNEAQ (reference sequence). V was pared by 8 bases and J by 2 bases, with 15 bases between. This chain's CDR3 is CASGREALNYGYTF. The CDR3 DNA sequence: TGTGCCAGCGGGCGGGAGGCCTTGAACTATGGCTACACCTTC.

This clonotype was counted ten times or more. The chain combines TRBV6-2 or TRBV6-3 with TRBJ2-3; D is perhaps TRBD1 (5 bases). The CDR3 covers 14 residues. V gave up 7 bases and J gave up 2 bases, with 13 bases separating them. Per germline, CDR1 MNHEY and CDR2 SVGEGT. CDR3 protein: CASTGRAHTDTQYF. The DNA of the CDR3 is TGTGCCAGCACTGGCAGGGCGCACACAGATACGCAGTATTTT.

The chain combines TRBV9 with TRBJ2-7; D may be TRBD1 or TRBD2 (5 bases each). The CDR3 extends over 15 amino acids. V was clipped by 4 bases and J by 6 bases, with 20 bases between them. From germline, CDR1 is SGDLS and CDR2 YYNGEE. The CDR3 protein is CASSPPLGEAGEQYF. The CDR3 nucleotides are TGTGCCAGCAGCCCCCCCCTGGGGGAAGCTGGCGAGCAGTACTTC.

Many counts were recorded for this clonotype. J is TRBJ2-1 and V is TRBV7-3, with D tentatively TRBD1 or TRBD2 (7 bases each). The CDR3 extends over 15 amino acids. Trimming stripped 3 bases from V and 4 bases from J, with 13 bases between. Germline V gene sequence: CDR1 SGHTA, CDR2 FQGTGA. In nucleotides, the CDR3 is TGTGCCAGCAGCTTGGGGCAGGGGGGGTACAATGAGCAGTTCTTC. Amino acid sequence: CASSLGQGGYNEQFF.

The table lists this clonotype with many counts. This chain connects TRBV7-2 to TRBJ2-3; D is possibly TRBD1 or TRBD2 (5 bases each). Germline V gene data show CDR1 as SGHTA and CDR2 as FQGNSA. V was clipped by 1 base and J by 0 bases, with 8 bases between them. The CDR3 sequence is 15 residues long. For the CDR3, the DNA is TGTGCCAGCAGCTTAGAATGGGGGAGCACAGATACGCAGTATTTT. This sequence encodes CASSLEWGSTDTQYF.

The rearrangement joins TRBV4-1 to TRBJ2-2; D is undetermined. This CDR3 contains 16 residues. V lost 3 bases, J lost 4 bases, and 15 bases lay in between. Germline V gene data show CDR1 as MGHRA and CDR2 as YSYEKL. The CDR3, as DNA: TGCGCCAGCAGCCAGACCGGCTCAACTTTCACCGGGGAGCTGTTTTTT. Translation gives CASSQTGSTFTGELFF.

In its sample, this clonotype was seen many times. V gene TRBV30 combines with J gene TRBJ2-3; tentative D call: TRBD1 (6 bases). Germline values: CDR1 GTSNPN, CDR2 SVGIG (reference sequence). The CDR3 covers 15 residues. Trimming cost V 6 bases and J 2 bases, with 18 bases left between them. The CDR3 bases are TGTGCCTGCGCCAGGGCAGGGGTGATCACAGATACGCAGTATTTT. Its protein product is CACARAGVITDTQYF.

This clonotype was found many times. The chain links TRBV9 to TRBJ2-1, with D uncertain. The V end lost 0 bases, the J end lost 3 bases, and 10 bases lay between the germline ends. This CDR3 comprises 15 residues. The germline V gene has CDR1 SGDLS and CDR2 YYNGEE. The CDR3 sequence: CASSVESVDYNEQFF. The CDR3 DNA reads TGTGCCAGCAGCGTAGAGTCGGTGGACTACAATGAGCAGTTCTTC.

This clonotype was counted many times. This rearrangement joins TRBV24-1 to TRBJ2-1; 10 bases are a match to TRBD1. Trimming removed 1 base from V and 8 bases from J; junction bases left unmatched: 16. The CDR3 runs 19 residues. From germline, CDR1 is KGHDR and CDR2 SFDVKD. The CDR3 sequence is CATSDFAGTGDAGGYEQFF. In DNA, the CDR3 is TGTGCCACCAGTGATTTTGCCGGGACAGGGGACGCCGGGGGTTATGAGCAGTTCTTC.

In this sample, this clonotype turned up many times. V usage is TRBV6-9 and J usage is TRBJ2-7; 7 nucleotides line up with TRBD2. The V and J ends lost 0 bases and 0 bases, in that order; junction bases with no gene match: 14. Germline CDR1 MNHGY, CDR2 SVAAGI. This CDR3 spans 19 amino acids. Here the CDR3 reads CASSYSIQGLAASSYEQYF. The CDR3 nucleotides read TGTGCCAGCAGTTATTCGATCCAAGGCCTAGCGGCATCCTCCTACGAGCAGTACTTC.

The chain links TRBV9 to TRBJ2-7, with a possible D match to TRBD1 (5 bases). CDR1 and CDR2 (germline): SGDLS, YYNGEE. This CDR3 comprises 15 residues. Between the trimmed V and J ends, which lost 0 bases and 5 bases, there was a span of 15 bases. The CDR3 nucleotides read TGTGCCAGCAGCGTAGGGGCAGGGTCCCCGAACGAGCAGTACTTC. Amino acid sequence: CASSVGAGSPNEQYF.

V usage is TRBV5-5 and J usage is TRBJ2-6; D ambiguous. The CDR3 runs 17 residues. V gave up 0 bases and J gave up 4 bases, with 14 bases separating them. Per germline, CDR1 SGHKS and CDR2 YYEKEE (reference sequence). CDR3 loop: CASSLVVRAQGANVLTF. CDR3 DNA sequence: TGTGCCAGCAGCTTGGTGGTACGCGCCCAAGGGGCCAACGTCCTGACTTTC.

This clonotype was picked up many times. The rearrangement links TRBV30 to TRBJ1-1; 7 bases fit TRBD1. Germline assignment: CDR1 GTSNPN and CDR2 SVGIG (reference sequence). V shed 5 bases and J 1 base; nucleotides not matched to a gene: 7. This CDR3 spans 14 amino acids. As DNA, the CDR3 is TGTGCCTGGGTGAGACGGGACAGGAACACTGAAGCTTTCTTT. Protein: CAWVRRDRNTEAFF. Combining the CDR3 with reference TRBV30 and TRBJ1-1 gives the whole variable domain SQTIHQWPATLVQPVGSPLSLECTVEGTSNPNLYWYRQAAGRGLQLLFYSVGIGQISSEVPQNLSASRPQDRQFILSSKKLLLSDSGFYLCAWVRRDRNTEAFFGQGTRLTVV.

The V and J genes are TRBV2 and TRBJ2-2, with a weak D call TRBD1 (6 bases). This CDR3 spans 12 amino acids. The germline CDR1 and CDR2 sequences are SNHLY and FYNNEI. The ends were cut back, 4 bases at V and 9 bases at J, with 9 bases in the middle. The CDR3 loop is CASSAQGWELFF. The CDR3 DNA is TGTGCCAGCAGTGCACAGGGTTGGGAGCTGTTTTTT.

Ten or more counts support this clonotype. The rearrangement links TRBV24-1 to TRBJ2-7, with unresolved D. Trimming cost V 3 bases and J 3 bases, with 11 bases left between them. Germline V lookup: CDR1 KGHDR, CDR2 SFDVKD. The CDR3 has 14 residues. The CDR3 nucleotides read TGTGCCACCAGTGATGGGCCTCCCCTCTACGAGCAGTACTTC. This translates into CATSDGPPLYEQYF.

In this sample, this clonotype turned up many times. The chain recombines TRBV27 with TRBJ2-3; D not resolved. Deletions cut 5 bases from V and 1 base from J, with 7 bases between. Germline CDR1 is MNHEY and CDR2 is SMNVEV (reference sequence). The CDR3 runs 13 residues. CDR3 protein: CASSPGRTDTQYF. In DNA, the CDR3 is TGTGCCAGCAGTCCCGGGCGCACAGATACGCAGTATTTT.

V usage is TRBV28 and J usage is TRBJ2-2; D may be TRBD2 (7 bases). This CDR3 is 13 amino acids long. V lost 6 bases and J lost 5, with 10 bases in between. Germline V gene lookup returns CDR1 MDHEN and CDR2 SYDVKM. CDR3 DNA sequence: TGTGCCAGCAGGGGGGGGGCGACCGGGGAGCTGTTTTTT. Amino acid sequence: CASRGGATGELFF.

To note about this clonotype: A much bigger clone sits one base away, suggesting this may be a read error. Since no conserved phenylalanine or tryptophan closes the CDR3, a read error is the likely cause. The rearrangement joins TRBV2 to TRBJ2-7, with 11 bases fitting TRBD2. The CDR3 consists of 15 residues. With V trimmed by 6 bases and J by 2 bases, 6 bases remained unmatched. Germline V lookup: CDR1 SNHLY, CDR2 FYNNEI. CDR3 protein: CASRILAGAAYEQYS. The CDR3 DNA follows: TGTGCCAGCAGGATACTAGCGGGAGCGGCCTACGAGCAGTACTCC.